The present T cell receptor (beta chain) was sequenced within a study of T cell changes during pregnancy in multiple sclerosis. This CDR3 is built from 14 residues. Germline V gene data show CDR1 as SEHNR and CDR2 as FQNEAQ (reference sequence). V was pared by 1 base and J by 10 bases, with 17 bases between. Here immunoSEQ multiplex PCR was the method, and the copy in TCRdb shows in-frame clones only, minus some. The repertoire holds fewer than 85,000 clones, with about 95% as singletons. Source: peripheral blood, taken in the second trimester of pregnancy. V usage is TRBV7-9 and J usage is TRBJ2-7; D remains unclear. The receptor was derived from a female donor with multiple sclerosis, enrolled in a pregnancy study. The CDR3 DNA is TGTGCCAGCAGCTTAGGAGATGGCAGGTACGGTCAGTACTTC. Translation: CASSLGDGRYGQYF. The variable domain in full, completed from reference TRBV7-9 and TRBJ2-7, reads DTGVSQNPRHKITKRGQNVTFRCDPISEHNRLYWYRQTLGQGPEFLTYFQNEAQLEKSRLLSDRFSAERPKGSFSTLEIQRTEQGDSAMYLCASSLGDGRYGQYFGPGTRLTVT.